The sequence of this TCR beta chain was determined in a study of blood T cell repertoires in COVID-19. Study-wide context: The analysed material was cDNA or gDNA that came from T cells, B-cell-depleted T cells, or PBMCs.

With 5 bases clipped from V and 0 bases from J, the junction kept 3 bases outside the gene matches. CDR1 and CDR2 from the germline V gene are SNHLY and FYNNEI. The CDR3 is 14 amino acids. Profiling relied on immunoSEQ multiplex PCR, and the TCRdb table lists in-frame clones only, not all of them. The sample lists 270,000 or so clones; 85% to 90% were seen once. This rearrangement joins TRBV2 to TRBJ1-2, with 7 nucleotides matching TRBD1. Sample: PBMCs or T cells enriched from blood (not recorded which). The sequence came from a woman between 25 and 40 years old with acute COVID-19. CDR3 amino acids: CASSWDSANYGYTF. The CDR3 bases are TGTGCCAGCAGTTGGGACAGTGCTAACTATGGCTACACCTTC.